There are a few counts of the clone carrying this TCR beta chain. This entry belongs to a study of blood T cell repertoires in COVID-19. Per the germline V gene, CDR1 is GTSNPN and CDR2 is SVGIG (reference sequence). This CDR3 is 15 amino acids long. V shed 3 bases and J 5 bases; nucleotides not matched to a gene: 11. Repertoires were generated with immunoSEQ multiplex PCR, while TCRdb's copy carries only in-frame clones and drops some. This table holds about 300,000 clones, 85% to 90% found once. Cohorts were determined from participant-reported clinical history. The V and J genes are TRBV30 and TRBJ2-5, with TRBD1 matching over 8 bases. The sequence came from a woman aged 50 to 60 who had been exposed to COVID-19. The sample taken for sequencing was PBMCs or T cells enriched from blood (not recorded which). The CDR3 loop is CAWSSQGARGETQYF. CDR3 coding DNA: TGTGCCTGGAGCTCCCAGGGGGCGCGGGGTGAGACCCAGTACTTC.